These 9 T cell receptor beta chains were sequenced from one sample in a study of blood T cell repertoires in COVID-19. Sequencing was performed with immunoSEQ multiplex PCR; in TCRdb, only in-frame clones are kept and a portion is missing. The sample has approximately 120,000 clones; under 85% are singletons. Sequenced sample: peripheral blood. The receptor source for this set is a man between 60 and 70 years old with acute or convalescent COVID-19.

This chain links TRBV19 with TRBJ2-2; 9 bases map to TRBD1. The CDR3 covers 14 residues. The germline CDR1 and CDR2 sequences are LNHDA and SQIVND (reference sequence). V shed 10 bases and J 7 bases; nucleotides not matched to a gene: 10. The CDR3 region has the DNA TGTGCCACCCTCCGGGACAGGGCGAACGGGGAGCTGTTTTTT. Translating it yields CATLRDRANGELFF.

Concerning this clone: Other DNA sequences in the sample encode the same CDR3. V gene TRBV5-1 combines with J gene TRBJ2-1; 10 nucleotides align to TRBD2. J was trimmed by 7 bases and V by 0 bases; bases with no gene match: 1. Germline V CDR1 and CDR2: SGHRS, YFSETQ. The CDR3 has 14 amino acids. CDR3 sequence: CASSLGTSGNEQFF. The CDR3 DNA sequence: TGCGCCAGCAGCTTGGGGACTAGCGGAAATGAGCAGTTCTTC.

For the CDR3, the DNA is TGTGCCAGCAGGGGTCTAGCGGGGTCCCCAGCTTCCTACGAGCAGTACTTC. It translates to CASRGLAGSPASYEQYF. The chain carries TRBV7-2 and TRBJ2-7; 9 nucleotides agree with TRBD2. J lost 1 base, V lost 6 bases, and 13 bases had no gene match. Germline V lookup: CDR1 SGHTA, CDR2 FQGNSA. The CDR3 runs to 17 residues.

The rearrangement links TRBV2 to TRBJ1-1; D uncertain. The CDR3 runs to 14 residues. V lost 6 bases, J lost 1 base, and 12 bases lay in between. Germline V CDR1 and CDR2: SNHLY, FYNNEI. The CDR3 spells CASRGRLQNTEAFF. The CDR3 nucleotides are TGTGCCAGCAGAGGGAGGCTTCAGAACACTGAAGCTTTCTTT.

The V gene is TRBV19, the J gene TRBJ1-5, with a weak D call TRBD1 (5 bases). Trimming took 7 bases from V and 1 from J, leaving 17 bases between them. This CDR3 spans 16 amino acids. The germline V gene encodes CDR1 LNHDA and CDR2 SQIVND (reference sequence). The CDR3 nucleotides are TGTGCCAGTACCCTTGGGAGGGGTCTAAGCAATCAGCCCCAGCATTTT. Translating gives CASTLGRGLSNQPQHF.

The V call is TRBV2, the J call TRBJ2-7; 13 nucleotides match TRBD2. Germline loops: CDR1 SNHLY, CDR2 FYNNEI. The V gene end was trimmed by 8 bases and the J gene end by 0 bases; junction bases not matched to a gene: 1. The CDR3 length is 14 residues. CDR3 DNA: TGTGCCAGCCGGACTAGCGGGAGCTCCTACGAGCAGTACTTC. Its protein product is CASRTSGSSYEQYF.

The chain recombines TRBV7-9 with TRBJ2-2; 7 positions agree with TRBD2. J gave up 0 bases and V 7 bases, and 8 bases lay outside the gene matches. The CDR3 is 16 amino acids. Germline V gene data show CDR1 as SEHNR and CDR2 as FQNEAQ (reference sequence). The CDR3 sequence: CASTLLAYSNTGELFF. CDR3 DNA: TGTGCCAGCACCCTACTAGCGTATTCGAACACCGGGGAGCTGTTTTTT.

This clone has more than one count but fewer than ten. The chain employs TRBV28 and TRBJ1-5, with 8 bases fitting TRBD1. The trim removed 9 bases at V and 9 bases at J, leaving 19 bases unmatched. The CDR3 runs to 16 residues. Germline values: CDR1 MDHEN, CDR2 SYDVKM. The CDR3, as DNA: TGTGCCAGTAAAACGGAGGGGGGACAGGTCCCCTTGCCCCAGCATTTT. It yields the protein CASKTEGGQVPLPQHF.

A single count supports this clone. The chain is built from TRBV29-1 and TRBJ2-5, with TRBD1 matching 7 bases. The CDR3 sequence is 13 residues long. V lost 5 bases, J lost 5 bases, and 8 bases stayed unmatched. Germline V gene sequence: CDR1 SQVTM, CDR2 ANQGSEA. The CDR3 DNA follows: TGCAGCGTTCCGGGACAGCTAATGGAGACCCAGTACTTC. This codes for CSVPGQLMETQYF.